Shown below are 10 T cell receptor beta chains from a single sample sequenced in a study of blood T cell repertoires in COVID-19. Some clones are missing from TCRdb's copy, which holds only in-frame ones; the method was immunoSEQ multiplex PCR. The table records 200,000 to 300,000 clones, around 88% of them present only once. The source material was PBMCs or T cells enriched from blood (not recorded which). Receptors originate from a woman between 40 and 55 years old with acute COVID-19.

This chain links TRBV12-3 or TRBV12-4 with TRBJ2-1, with TRBD2 matching 8 bases. The CDR3 totals 12 residues. V trimming: 6 bases; J trimming: 10 bases; junction bases outside the gene matches: 5. The CDR3 region has the DNA TGTGCCAGCAGGCTACTAGCGGAAGAGCAGTTCTTC. This encodes CASRLLAEEQFF.

The rearrangement joins TRBV10-3 to TRBJ1-3; tentative D call: TRBD1 (6 bases). Germline assignment: CDR1 ENHRY and CDR2 SYGVKD. V was cut by 6 bases and J by 0 bases, with 12 bases left in between. The CDR3 runs to 15 residues. The CDR3 coding sequence is TGTGCCATCAGGGGAACAGGGAGCTCTGGAAACACCATATATTTT. As protein: CAIRGTGSSGNTIYF.

This clone has just one count. V gene TRBV15 combines with J gene TRBJ1-1; 8 bases are a match to TRBD1. Germline trimming cut 2 bases from V and 1 base from J; bases unmatched to any gene: 6. The CDR3 spans 16 residues. Germline assignment: CDR1 LNHNV and CDR2 YYDKDF (reference sequence). DNA of the CDR3: TGTGCCACCAGCAGACAATCAGGGGGCCCGAACACTGAAGCTTTCTTT. This encodes CATSRQSGGPNTEAFF. Full variable domain (missing parts from reference TRBV15 and TRBJ1-1): DAMVIQNPRYQVTQFGKPVTLSCSQTLNHNVMYWYQQKSSQAPKLLFHYYDKDFNNEADTPDNFQSRRPNTSFCFLDIRSPGLGDTAMYLCATSRQSGGPNTEAFFGQGTRLTVV.

In this sample, this clone turned up a few times. The chain is built from TRBV12-5 and TRBJ1-2, with 9 bases identical to TRBD1. The CDR3 has 14 amino acids. Trimming at V came to 3 bases and at J to 4 bases, leaving 3 bases not matched to a gene. CDR1 and CDR2 from the germline V gene are LGHNT and FRNRAP. The CDR3 nucleotides are TGTGCTAGTGGTTTAACAGGGGGCGGCTATGGCTACACCTTC. It translates to CASGLTGGGYGYTF. The full variable domain, in which reference TRBV12-5 and TRBJ1-2 provide the parts outside the CDR3, is DARVTQTPRHKVTEMGQEVTMRCQPILGHNTVFWYRQTMMQGLELLAYFRNRAPLDDSGMPKDRFSAEMPDATLATLKIQPSEPRDSAVYFCASGLTGGGYGYTFGSGTRLTVV.

The chain links TRBV7-9 to TRBJ2-1; 7 positions agree with TRBD2. The CDR3 consists of 16 residues. Germline loops: CDR1 SEHNR, CDR2 FQNEAQ (reference sequence). With 8 bases clipped from V and 9 bases from J, the junction kept 19 bases outside the gene matches. The DNA of the CDR3 is TGTGCCAGCCGTGATGTGGTTAGCGGGCCCAGTGGTGAGCAGTTCTTC. Its protein is CASRDVVSGPSGEQFF.

This rearrangement joins TRBV19 to TRBJ1-1, with 11 bases aligning to TRBD1. Trimming removed 5 bases from V and 4 bases from J; junction bases left unmatched: 6. Per the germline V gene, CDR1 is LNHDA and CDR2 is SQIVND (reference sequence). The CDR3 is 15 residues long. The CDR3 DNA follows: TGTGCCAGTAGTTCTGGACAGGGGGCTTTCACTGAAGCTTTCTTT. Protein: CASSSGQGAFTEAFF.

The chain recombines TRBV19 with TRBJ2-7; D possibly corresponds to TRBD1 (6 bases). Germline assignment: CDR1 LNHDA and CDR2 SQIVND (reference sequence). V was cut by 6 bases and J by 0 bases, with 9 bases left in between. The length of the CDR3 is 13 residues. Here the CDR3 reads CASSDRYSYEQYF. The CDR3 DNA follows: TGTGCCAGTAGCGACAGGTACTCCTACGAGCAGTACTTC.

The rearrangement uses TRBV7-9 and TRBJ1-2; D is ambiguous. Looked up from germline, CDR1 is SEHNR and CDR2 is FQNEAQ (reference sequence). The germline V and J ends were trimmed by 5 bases and 4 bases, with 14 bases remaining between them. The CDR3 spans 14 residues. CDR3 DNA sequence: TGTGCCAGCAGCCTCGGAGGCAGACTCTATGGCTACACCTTC. Protein product: CASSLGGRLYGYTF.

This chain joins TRBV5-5 and TRBJ2-7, with a possible D match to TRBD2 (5 bases). V was clipped by 0 bases and J by 3 bases, with 7 bases between them. Germline CDR1 SGHKS, CDR2 YYEKEE (reference sequence). The CDR3 is made up of 13 amino acids. In nucleotides, the CDR3 is TGTGCCAGCAGCTTGGGAGAGGGCTACGAGCAGTACGTC. Amino acids: CASSLGEGYEQYV.

This chain connects TRBV27 to TRBJ2-7; D possibly corresponds to TRBD1 (6 bases). Trimming pared 3 bases from V and 2 bases from J, leaving 11 bases between. The CDR3 spans 14 residues. Germline CDR1 MNHEY, CDR2 SMNVEV (reference sequence). Here the CDR3 reads CASSFQTGTYEQYF. The CDR3, as DNA: TGTGCCAGCAGTTTCCAGACAGGAACCTACGAGCAGTACTTC.